This is a list of T cell receptor beta chains from one sample in a study of shared clonotypes between healthy human individuals. The method was immunoSEQ multiplex PCR; TCRdb's version includes in-frame clones alone and lacks a portion of them. The table has around 1.9 million clones, 90% to 95% seen once. The sample consisted of naive CD8+ T cells from PBMCs. These receptors originate from a man in his late teens or twenties in good health. Some clones in this sample may be carry-over from other donors' samples. The CDR3 runs from the conserved cysteine through the conserved F or W. D genes are given only for firm matches. Only part of the rows carry a size: once, few, many, or a class if the clone is expanded.

V gene	D gene	J gene	clone size	CDR3 protein
TRBV6-5	-	TRBJ1-1	-	CASSYSTVTGLAFF
TRBV11-3	TRBD1	TRBJ2-1	-	CASSLTSGGDNEQFF
TRBV6-5	-	TRBJ2-7	-	CASSYRSSYEQYF
TRBV7-9	-	TRBJ2-1	-	CASRPGILGDEQFF
TRBV29-1	-	TRBJ2-1	-	CSVWAPSSYNEQFF
TRBV6-5	TRBD2	TRBJ2-1	-	CASSQGLAGAGEQFF
TRBV7-9	TRBD1	TRBJ1-2	-	CASSLSLGQGGYGYTF
TRBV9	TRBD1	TRBJ2-7	-	CASSETGTGGSEQYF
TRBV9	-	TRBJ2-2	-	CASSVEGGNTGELFF
TRBV6-1	-	TRBJ1-3	-	CASSGGDWSSGNTIYF
TRBV19	TRBD1	TRBJ1-5	-	CASTQGGNQPQHF
TRBV5-6	-	TRBJ2-7	-	CASSLRLGGEQYF
TRBV4-1	TRBD1	TRBJ1-1	-	CASSGPGTGNTEAFF
TRBV11-2	TRBD1	TRBJ1-3	few	CASSPRGGAPGNTIYF
TRBV7-2	TRBD2	TRBJ2-7	-	CASSFGGSGYEQYF
TRBV15	-	TRBJ1-1	-	CATKPAGNTEAFF
TRBV4-1	-	TRBJ1-2	-	CASSQVLRQNYGYTF
TRBV2	-	TRBJ2-7	-	CASSDRGGSYEQYF
TRBV28	-	TRBJ1-1	-	CASSSHLTENTEAFF
TRBV28	-	TRBJ2-7	-	CASSLEGWGYEQYF
TRBV29-1	-	TRBJ2-1	-	CSVGGGFQGNEQFF
TRBV29-1	-	TRBJ2-1	-	CSVEDRAGIIGQFF
TRBV27	-	TRBJ2-2	-	CASSLLWEKNTGELFF
TRBV9	TRBD1	TRBJ2-1	-	CASSDQGDNEQFF
TRBV7-2	TRBD1	TRBJ2-5	-	CASRGTGYRYYQETQYF
TRBV29-1	-	TRBJ2-1	-	CSVDPRVYNEQFF
TRBV19	-	TRBJ2-7	-	CASSPGGDRPYEQYF
TRBV4-1	-	TRBJ1-4	-	CASSPSDRANEKLFF
TRBV19	TRBD1	TRBJ1-2	-	CASNLPRGLIRGYTF
TRBV7-8	-	TRBJ1-5	-	CASSLDYREERNQPQHF
TRBV28	TRBD1	TRBJ1-2	-	CASRSIWIGTGGSGYGYTF
TRBV12-5	-	TRBJ1-2	once	CASGLAGSFYGYTF
TRBV29-1	TRBD1	TRBJ2-7	-	CSVARQGAAESSYEQYF
TRBV6-5	TRBD2	TRBJ2-1	-	CASSYLGLAESNEQFF
TRBV27	-	TRBJ1-5	once	CASSPRGGRGDQPQHF
TRBV2	TRBD1	TRBJ1-1	-	CASRIQQGALAEAFF
TRBV5-1	-	TRBJ2-3	-	CASSTTSVIDTQYF
TRBV27	-	TRBJ1-5	few	CASSFQSSNQPQHF
TRBV7-9	-	TRBJ2-7	-	CASSLGGDYEQYF
TRBV9	TRBD2	TRBJ2-5	once	CASSSPTSGRRGPQETQYF
TRBV4-3	-	TRBJ2-5	-	CASSRILAVQETQYF
TRBV19	-	TRBJ1-1	-	CASSWGVVTEAFF
TRBV28	TRBD2	TRBJ2-3	-	CASSPGLAGGPRADTQYF
TRBV4-1	-	TRBJ2-7	-	CASSQALGYEQYF